This T cell receptor (beta chain) was profiled in a study of siplizumab effects on memory and regulatory T cells. The study's findings and limits: Researchers did not confirm the suppressive function of proliferating Tregs from siplizumab cultures. Apparently key alloresponse contributors, naive T cells also seemed more diverse than memory cells.

Points on this clone: What it binds is not known.

The assay was immunoSEQ multiplex PCR, and TCRdb's table has in-frame clones only and misses some. The sample shows over 100,000 clones, about 92% of them seen only once. In germline, CDR1 is SEHNR, CDR2 FQNEAQ (reference sequence). This CDR3 has 18 amino acids. J lost 5 bases, V lost 3 bases, and 12 bases had no gene match. The sequencing input was Tregs sorted from blood. This receptor was identified in a human donor in good health. This chain joins TRBV7-9 and TRBJ2-1; 11 bases line up with TRBD2. For the CDR3, the DNA is TGTGCCAGCAGCTTTCCCCCCCGACTAGCGGGAAAAAACAATGAGCAGTTCTTC. The encoded protein is CASSFPPRLAGKNNEQFF. Full variable domain (rest looked up from reference TRBV7-9 and TRBJ2-1): DTGVSQNPRHKITKRGQNVTFRCDPISEHNRLYWYRQTLGQGPEFLTYFQNEAQLEKSRLLSDRFSAERPKGSFSTLEIQRTEQGDSAMYLCASSFPPRLAGKNNEQFFGPGTRLTVL.